This TCR beta chain was retrieved from a study of T cell responses to AZD1222 COVID-19 vaccine. General observations from the study: Possibly, clonal diversity was underestimated; donors were largely white British and included more females. Scientists sampled the repertoires only once the peak T cell response had passed.

Assay used: immunoSEQ multiplex PCR; TCRdb lists only in-frame clones, some missing. The sample has 100,000 to 150,000 clones, 70% to 90% seen once; the top ten hold less than 11%. CDR1 is SNHLY and CDR2 is FYNNEI in the germline V gene. V gave up 6 bases and J gave up 1 base; unmatched junction bases: 6. The CDR3 is made up of 15 amino acids. Remarks on this clone: What it binds is unknown.

Material: peripheral blood, obtained on day 0 of AZD1222 vaccination. The chain employs TRBV2 and TRBJ1-1, with 9 bases identical to TRBD1. This clonotype was obtained from an adult in good health. CDR3 region: CASRPDRGTNTEAFF. In DNA form, the CDR3 reads TGTGCCAGCAGACCGGACAGGGGCACGAACACTGAAGCTTTCTTT.